Each of the 11 T cell receptor beta chains below was sequenced from the same sample in a study of T cells after posttransplantation cyclophosphamide. Generated by immunoSEQ multiplex PCR, the TCRdb table keeps only in-frame clones and is missing some. The data show about 12,000 clones, with about 93% seen just once and roughly 3.5% held by the top ten. Cyclophosphamide on days +3 and +4 followed busulfan-fludarabine conditioning and a marrow graft. Sequenced material: PBMCs, taken after allogeneic stem cell transplant with posttransplant cyclophosphamide. These receptors were taken from a female patient aged 30 to 45 who received an allogeneic stem cell transplant from an unrelated donor, was CMV-positive, and had no GVHD. Some T cells may be the graft donor's.

The chain is built from TRBV6-6 and TRBJ2-5; possibly TRBD1 for D (6 bases). The germline V gene has CDR1 MNHNY and CDR2 SVGAGI (reference sequence). The CDR3 totals 15 residues. V was pared by 6 bases and J by 3 bases, with 17 bases between. CDR3 nucleotide sequence: TGTGCCAGCAGCCCCGAACCGGACAGCAAAGAGACCCAGTACTTC. This encodes CASSPEPDSKETQYF.

V and J are TRBV5-1 and TRBJ2-5; D remains unclear. Germline CDR1 SGHRS, CDR2 YFSETQ. V lost 2 bases to trimming and J lost 0 bases, with 5 bases between them. CDR3 length equals 13 residues. CDR3 protein: CASSLGDQETQYF. The CDR3 nucleotides read TGCGCCAGCAGCTTAGGAGACCAAGAGACCCAGTACTTC.

This clone has only a few counts. The chain joins TRBV7-9 to TRBJ1-4; D gene ambiguous. V gave up 8 bases and J gave up 8 bases, with 6 bases separating them. The CDR3 has 10 amino acids. Per the germline V gene, CDR1 is SEHNR and CDR2 is FQNEAQ (reference sequence). The CDR3 loop is CASRGEKLFF. For the CDR3, the DNA is TGTGCCAGCCGAGGGGAAAAACTGTTTTTT.

This clone was detected once. The chain uses TRBV7-6 and TRBJ2-2, with unresolved D. Germline CDR1 reads SGHVS; CDR2 reads FNYEAQ. The CDR3 extends over 13 amino acids. The ends were cut back, 1 base at V and 4 bases at J, with 4 bases in the middle. The CDR3 loop is CASSLGRTGELFF. CDR3 nucleotide sequence: TGTGCCAGCAGCTTAGGTCGCACCGGGGAGCTGTTTTTT.

The CDR3 nucleotides are TGTGCCAGCAGTTCTATATTAAGCTACGAGCAGTACTTC. Translating it yields CASSSILSYEQYF. The chain combines TRBV2 with TRBJ2-7; D unresolved. V lost 5 bases and J 3 bases, leaving 11 bases between the germline ends. The CDR3 runs to 13 residues. Germline values: CDR1 SNHLY, CDR2 FYNNEI.

This chain links TRBV6-5 with TRBJ2-7; D is perhaps TRBD2 (6 bases). Germline V gene data show CDR1 as MNHEY and CDR2 as SVGAGI. This CDR3 spans 13 amino acids. With 2 bases removed from V and 5 bases from J, the gap between germline ends came to 10 bases. The CDR3 DNA is TGTGCCAGCAGTTACGGGGGGAGTAACGAGCAGTACTTC. Protein: CASSYGGSNEQYF.

The J gene is TRBJ1-2, the V gene TRBV7-9; D is unclear. This CDR3 region has 15 residues. Germline V gene data show CDR1 as SEHNR and CDR2 as FQNEAQ (reference sequence). V lost 5 bases to trimming and J lost 4 bases, with 17 bases between them. CDR3 nucleotide sequence: TGTGCCAGCAGCCCCCGGGGAGATGGCTCCTATGGCTACACCTTC. Its translation: CASSPRGDGSYGYTF.

This clone occurred once. This rearrangement joins TRBV28 to TRBJ1-5; D is unresolved. V dropped 2 bases and J dropped 2 bases, with 19 bases sitting between them. CDR1 and CDR2 from the germline V gene are MDHEN and SYDVKM. The CDR3 is 18 amino acids. Written as DNA, the CDR3 is TGTGCCAGCAGTTTAGGAGGTCTGGGGAGTGGGCGCAATCAGCCCCAGCATTTT. The encoded protein is CASSLGGLGSGRNQPQHF.

The chain is built from TRBV7-9 and TRBJ2-3; 7 bases agree with TRBD2. V shed 3 bases and J 4 bases; nucleotides not matched to a gene: 1. Germline V gene data show CDR1 as SEHNR and CDR2 as FQNEAQ (reference sequence). The CDR3 has 13 amino acids. The CDR3 nucleotides read TGTGCCAGCAGCTTGGGGGGGGCAGATACGCAGTATTTT. Its protein is CASSLGGADTQYF. The complete variable domain, with remaining parts taken from reference TRBV7-9 and TRBJ2-3, reads DTGVSQNPRHKITKRGQNVTFRCDPISEHNRLYWYRQTLGQGPEFLTYFQNEAQLEKSRLLSDRFSAERPKGSFSTLEIQRTEQGDSAMYLCASSLGGADTQYFGPGTRLTVL.

The chain is built from TRBV6-6 and TRBJ2-2, with 8 bases matching TRBD1. With V trimmed by 7 bases and J by 1 base, 8 bases remained unmatched. The CDR3 is 16 amino acids. The V gene's germline CDR1 is MNHNY and CDR2 SVGAGI (reference sequence). The DNA of the CDR3 is TGTGCCAGCACCCCGGCGGACAGGGAGAACACCGGGGAGCTGTTTTTT. The encoded protein is CASTPADRENTGELFF.

The chain couples TRBV28 to TRBJ1-1; 8 positions agree with TRBD1. The J segment lost 0 bases and the V segment lost 6 bases, leaving 9 bases of the junction unmatched. Germline V gene data show CDR1 as MDHEN and CDR2 as SYDVKM. The CDR3 extends over 16 amino acids. The CDR3, as DNA: TGTGCCAGCAGAGAGTTTGGACAGGGATTGAACACTGAAGCTTTCTTT. As protein: CASREFGQGLNTEAFF. Complete variable domain (other parts from reference TRBV28 and TRBJ1-1): DVKVTQSSRYLVKRTGEKVFLECVQDMDHENMFWYRQDPGLGLRLIYFSYDVKMKEKGDIPEGYSVSREKKERFSLILESASTNQTSMYLCASREFGQGLNTEAFFGQGTRLTVV.